This TCR beta chain appears in the sequencing data of a study of cytomegalovirus exposure and HLA in healthy donors. General study findings and limits: The authors later found TCR association rates varying by HLA locus, with DRB1 most and HLA-C fewest. The study carried out a later analysis of TCR beta sequences. It associated some 17,000 of them with specific HLA alleles at a false discovery rate of 0.05.

Worth noting for this clone: The antigen remains unidentified.

The PCR made use of 60 Vbeta and 13 Jbeta primers. Clones were sequenced by immunoSEQ multiplex PCR, and TCRdb holds only the in-frame ones, with some missing. The sample contains fewer than 85,000 clones, 65% to 80% of which appear only once. V gave up 4 bases and J gave up 7 bases; unmatched junction bases: 9. Germline-derived CDR1 and CDR2 are SGHRS and YFSETQ. This CDR3 is built from 14 residues. The TCR originated in a middle-aged woman in good health and CMV-seropositive. The chain uses TRBV5-1 and TRBJ2-5; 8 bases align to TRBD1. The sequenced sample was PBMCs. The chain's CDR3 is CASSGGQVPVTQYF. In nucleotides, the CDR3 is TGCGCCAGCAGCGGGGGACAGGTGCCTGTGACCCAGTACTTC.